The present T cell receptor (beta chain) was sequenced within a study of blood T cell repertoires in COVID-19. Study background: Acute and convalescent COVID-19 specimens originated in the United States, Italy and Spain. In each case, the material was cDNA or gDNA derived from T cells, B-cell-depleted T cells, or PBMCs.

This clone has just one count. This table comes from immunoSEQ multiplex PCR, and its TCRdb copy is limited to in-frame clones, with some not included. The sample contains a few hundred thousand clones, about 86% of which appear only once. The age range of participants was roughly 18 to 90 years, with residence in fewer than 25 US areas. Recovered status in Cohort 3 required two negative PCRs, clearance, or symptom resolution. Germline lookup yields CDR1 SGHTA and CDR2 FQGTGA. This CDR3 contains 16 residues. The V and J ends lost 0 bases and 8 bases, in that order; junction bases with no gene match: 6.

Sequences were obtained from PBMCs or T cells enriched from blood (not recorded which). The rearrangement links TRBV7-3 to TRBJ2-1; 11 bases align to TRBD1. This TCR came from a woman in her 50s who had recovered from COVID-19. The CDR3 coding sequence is TGTGCCAGCAGCTTAACAAGGGACAGGGGGAGCGATGAGCAGTTCTTC. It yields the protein CASSLTRDRGSDEQFF.